Listed below are T cell receptor beta chains from one sample, sequenced in a study of blood T cell repertoires in COVID-19. The data were produced by immunoSEQ multiplex PCR, yet TCRdb's version contains in-frame clones alone and is incomplete. The data show about 270,000 clones, with under 90% seen just once and approximately 2% held by the top ten. Sample: PBMCs or T cells enriched from blood (not recorded which). The receptors shown here come from a woman aged 60-70 years who had recovered from COVID-19. Both conserved end residues are part of each CDR3. Fields, in order: clone size, CDR3 length, D gene, J gene, V gene, CDR3 protein, CDR3 DNA. The D gene is left open where the match is weak. Clone size is not always given. Where it is, it says once, few, many or a class for expanded clones.

clone size: once; CDR3 length: 15; D gene: NA; J gene: TRBJ2-5; V gene: TRBV24-1; CDR3 protein: CATSDPQGGGETQYF; CDR3 DNA: TGTGCCACCAGTGACCCCCAGGGAGGGGGAGAGACCCAGTACTTC
clone size: NA; CDR3 length: 15; D gene: TRBD2; J gene: TRBJ2-5; V gene: TRBV6-5; CDR3 protein: CASSYSGGGLETQYF; CDR3 DNA: TGTGCCAGCAGTTACTCGGGGGGGGGTCTGGAGACCCAGTACTTC
clone size: NA; CDR3 length: 15; D gene: NA; J gene: TRBJ2-1; V gene: TRBV5-1; CDR3 protein: CASSLEIGVGSEQFF; CDR3 DNA: TGCGCCAGCAGCTTGGAGATAGGAGTTGGGAGTGAGCAGTTCTTC
clone size: NA; CDR3 length: 14; D gene: NA; J gene: TRBJ1-6; V gene: TRBV7-9; CDR3 protein: CASSRPGLNSPLHF; CDR3 DNA: TGTGCCAGCAGTCGACCAGGGTTGAATTCACCCCTCCACTTT
clone size: NA; CDR3 length: 15; D gene: NA; J gene: TRBJ1-6; V gene: TRBV10-1; CDR3 protein: CASSEFKGFNSPLHF; CDR3 DNA: TGCGCCAGCAGTGAGTTTAAGGGGTTTAATTCACCCCTCCACTTT
clone size: NA; CDR3 length: 16; D gene: NA; J gene: TRBJ2-4; V gene: TRBV21-1; CDR3 protein: CASRPTGRLAKNIQYF; CDR3 DNA: TGTGCCAGCAGACCGACAGGGAGGCTAGCCAAAAACATTCAGTACTTC
clone size: NA; CDR3 length: 16; D gene: TRBD1; J gene: TRBJ1-5; V gene: TRBV24-1; CDR3 protein: CATSDSGKGAKEPQHF; CDR3 DNA: TGTGCCACCAGTGACTCAGGCAAGGGGGCGAAAGAGCCCCAGCATTTT
clone size: NA; CDR3 length: 14; D gene: NA; J gene: TRBJ1-1; V gene: TRBV2; CDR3 protein: CASSQTDINTEAFF; CDR3 DNA: TGTGCCAGCAGTCAGACAGATATCAACACTGAAGCTTTCTTT
clone size: NA; CDR3 length: 15; D gene: NA; J gene: TRBJ1-4; V gene: TRBV28; CDR3 protein: CASSPWTETNEKLFF; CDR3 DNA: TGTGCCAGCAGTCCATGGACAGAAACTAATGAAAAACTGTTTTTT
clone size: NA; CDR3 length: 13; D gene: NA; J gene: TRBJ2-5; V gene: TRBV14; CDR3 protein: CASSRLDQETQYF; CDR3 DNA: TGTGCCAGCAGCCGACTAGACCAAGAGACCCAGTACTTC
clone size: NA; CDR3 length: 16; D gene: NA; J gene: TRBJ1-6; V gene: TRBV4-1; CDR3 protein: CASSQGFMRGNSPLHF; CDR3 DNA: TGCGCCAGCAGCCAAGGTTTTATGAGGGGGAATTCACCCCTCCACTTT
clone size: NA; CDR3 length: 17; D gene: TRBD1; J gene: TRBJ2-2; V gene: TRBV24-1; CDR3 protein: CATSESTGGANTGELFF; CDR3 DNA: TGTGCCACCAGTGAGTCGACAGGGGGCGCGAACACCGGGGAGCTGTTTTTT
clone size: once; CDR3 length: 15; D gene: TRBD1; J gene: TRBJ1-6; V gene: TRBV9; CDR3 protein: CASSTGQGYNSPLHF; CDR3 DNA: TGTGCCAGCAGCACAGGACAGGGCTATAATTCACCCCTCCACTTT
clone size: NA; CDR3 length: 14; D gene: NA; J gene: TRBJ1-6; V gene: TRBV28; CDR3 protein: CASSFTGKTSPLHF; CDR3 DNA: TGTGCCAGCAGTTTCACAGGGAAGACTTCACCCCTCCACTTT
clone size: NA; CDR3 length: 12; D gene: NA; J gene: TRBJ1-2; V gene: TRBV6-5; CDR3 protein: CASSSGVSGYTF; CDR3 DNA: TGTGCCAGCAGTTCGGGGGTGAGTGGCTACACCTTC
clone size: NA; CDR3 length: 14; D gene: TRBD2; J gene: TRBJ2-1; V gene: TRBV20-1; CDR3 protein: CSASDGGAYNEQFF; CDR3 DNA: TGCAGTGCTAGTGACGGGGGGGCTTACAATGAGCAGTTCTTC
clone size: NA; CDR3 length: 13; D gene: NA; J gene: TRBJ2-7; V gene: TRBV12-3/TRBV12-4; CDR3 protein: CASILTGDYEQYF; CDR3 DNA: TGTGCCAGCATCCTGACGGGGGACTACGAGCAGTACTTC
clone size: NA; CDR3 length: 14; D gene: NA; J gene: TRBJ2-7; V gene: TRBV27; CDR3 protein: CASSLVRQGHEQYF; CDR3 DNA: TGTGCCAGCAGTTTAGTTAGGCAGGGTCACGAGCAGTACTTC
clone size: NA; CDR3 length: 15; D gene: NA; J gene: TRBJ2-1; V gene: TRBV7-3; CDR3 protein: CASRAPGTGYNEQFF; CDR3 DNA: TGTGCCAGCAGAGCTCCCGGGACTGGCTACAATGAGCAGTTCTTC
clone size: NA; CDR3 length: 14; D gene: TRBD1; J gene: TRBJ2-7; V gene: TRBV5-1; CDR3 protein: CASSLGGQGDEQYF; CDR3 DNA: TGCGCCAGCAGCTTGGGGGGACAGGGGGACGAGCAGTACTTC
clone size: NA; CDR3 length: 14; D gene: NA; J gene: TRBJ1-1; V gene: TRBV19; CDR3 protein: CASSIGWGTLEAFF; CDR3 DNA: TGTGCCAGTAGTATAGGATGGGGGACACTTGAAGCTTTCTTT
clone size: NA; CDR3 length: 12; D gene: NA; J gene: TRBJ2-5; V gene: TRBV28; CDR3 protein: CASSAGTGTQYF; CDR3 DNA: TGTGCCAGCAGCGCCGGGACTGGGACCCAGTACTTC
clone size: NA; CDR3 length: 15; D gene: TRBD1; J gene: TRBJ1-6; V gene: TRBV7-9; CDR3 protein: CASSPWTGEDSPLHF; CDR3 DNA: TGTGCCAGCAGCCCGTGGACAGGGGAAGATTCACCCCTCCACTTT
clone size: once; CDR3 length: 14; D gene: NA; J gene: TRBJ2-1; V gene: TRBV3-1/TRBV3-2; CDR3 protein: CASSFAEYYNEQFF; CDR3 DNA: TGTGCCAGCAGCTTCGCCGAGTACTACAATGAGCAGTTCTTC
clone size: NA; CDR3 length: 13; D gene: NA; J gene: TRBJ1-1; V gene: TRBV9; CDR3 protein: CASSVGQSTEAFF; CDR3 DNA: TGTGCCAGCAGCGTAGGGCAGTCCACTGAAGCTTTCTTT
clone size: few; CDR3 length: 13; D gene: NA; J gene: TRBJ2-1; V gene: TRBV12-3/TRBV12-4; CDR3 protein: CASSLSGRGEQFF; CDR3 DNA: TGTGCCAGCAGTTTAAGCGGGCGGGGTGAGCAGTTCTTC
clone size: NA; CDR3 length: 15; D gene: NA; J gene: TRBJ1-6; V gene: TRBV3-1/TRBV3-2; CDR3 protein: CASSLGGSGRSPLHF; CDR3 DNA: TGTGCCAGCAGCTTAGGTGGGTCGGGGAGATCACCCCTCCACTTT
clone size: NA; CDR3 length: 13; D gene: NA; J gene: TRBJ1-4; V gene: TRBV10-1; CDR3 protein: CASSEGQDEKLFF; CDR3 DNA: TGCGCCAGCAGTGAGGGACAAGATGAAAAACTGTTTTTT
clone size: NA; CDR3 length: 14; D gene: NA; J gene: TRBJ1-2; V gene: TRBV5-4; CDR3 protein: CASSLLEGGYGYTF; CDR3 DNA: TGTGCCAGCAGCTTGTTGGAGGGTGGCTATGGCTACACCTTC
clone size: NA; CDR3 length: 15; D gene: TRBD1; J gene: TRBJ1-5; V gene: TRBV28; CDR3 protein: CASIPPGQGFQPQHF; CDR3 DNA: TGTGCCAGCATTCCTCCGGGACAGGGGTTTCAGCCCCAGCATTTT
clone size: NA; CDR3 length: 15; D gene: NA; J gene: TRBJ2-4; V gene: TRBV9; CDR3 protein: CASSVTQGPGNIQYF; CDR3 DNA: TGTGCCAGCAGCGTCACACAGGGTCCGGGAAACATTCAGTACTTC
clone size: NA; CDR3 length: 15; D gene: NA; J gene: TRBJ1-1; V gene: TRBV11-1; CDR3 protein: CASSIPGNRPQEAFF; CDR3 DNA: TGTGCCAGCAGCATCCCCGGGAACCGCCCGCAGGAAGCTTTCTTT
clone size: few; CDR3 length: 16; D gene: NA; J gene: TRBJ1-1; V gene: TRBV5-1; CDR3 protein: CASSLSPGLMNTEAFF; CDR3 DNA: TGCGCCAGCAGCTTGTCCCCAGGGCTCATGAACACTGAAGCTTTCTTT
clone size: NA; CDR3 length: 14; D gene: NA; J gene: TRBJ2-7; V gene: TRBV30; CDR3 protein: CAWSGGTITYEQYF; CDR3 DNA: TGTGCCTGGAGTGGAGGGACAATTACCTACGAGCAGTACTTC
clone size: NA; CDR3 length: 16; D gene: TRBD2; J gene: TRBJ2-5; V gene: TRBV5-4; CDR3 protein: CASSLRAPGGQETQYF; CDR3 DNA: TGTGCCAGCAGCTTGAGGGCCCCGGGGGGCCAAGAGACCCAGTACTTC
clone size: once; CDR3 length: 15; D gene: NA; J gene: TRBJ2-7; V gene: TRBV18; CDR3 protein: CASSLWRSPSLEQYF; CDR3 DNA: TGTGCCAGCTCACTGTGGAGGAGCCCGAGTTTGGAGCAGTACTTC
clone size: NA; CDR3 length: 15; D gene: NA; J gene: TRBJ2-7; V gene: TRBV29-1; CDR3 protein: CSVEDVQGRVYEQYF; CDR3 DNA: TGCAGCGTTGAAGATGTGCAGGGTCGAGTCTACGAGCAGTACTTC
clone size: NA; CDR3 length: 14; D gene: NA; J gene: TRBJ1-5; V gene: TRBV6-5; CDR3 protein: CASSGWGGAQPQHF; CDR3 DNA: TGTGCCAGCTCCGGATGGGGAGGAGCCCAGCCCCAGCATTTT
clone size: NA; CDR3 length: 16; D gene: TRBD2; J gene: TRBJ2-7; V gene: TRBV5-1; CDR3 protein: CASSSPGLAGAYEQYF; CDR3 DNA: TGCGCCAGCAGCTCGCCGGGACTAGCGGGGGCCTACGAGCAGTACTTC
clone size: NA; CDR3 length: 15; D gene: TRBD1; J gene: TRBJ1-5; V gene: TRBV2; CDR3 protein: CASSGGQPSNQPQHF; CDR3 DNA: TGTGCCAGCAGTGGGGGACAGCCGAGCAATCAGCCCCAGCATTTT
clone size: NA; CDR3 length: 16; D gene: NA; J gene: TRBJ2-6; V gene: TRBV5-4; CDR3 protein: CASSLDRNSGANVLTF; CDR3 DNA: TGTGCCAGCAGCTTGGACAGGAACTCTGGGGCCAACGTCCTGACTTTC
clone size: NA; CDR3 length: 13; D gene: NA; J gene: TRBJ1-5; V gene: TRBV5-8; CDR3 protein: CAAQRQGNQPQHF; CDR3 DNA: TGTGCCGCCCAACGTCAGGGGAATCAGCCCCAGCATTTT
clone size: NA; CDR3 length: 14; D gene: NA; J gene: TRBJ1-5; V gene: TRBV6-5; CDR3 protein: CASSLSVLYQPQHF; CDR3 DNA: TGTGCCAGCAGTTTATCTGTCCTTTATCAGCCCCAGCATTTT
clone size: NA; CDR3 length: 15; D gene: TRBD1; J gene: TRBJ1-2; V gene: TRBV7-9; CDR3 protein: CASSLDLGDRIGYTF; CDR3 DNA: TGTGCCAGCAGCTTAGATCTGGGGGACAGGATAGGCTACACCTTC
clone size: NA; CDR3 length: 15; D gene: TRBD2; J gene: TRBJ2-3; V gene: TRBV5-6; CDR3 protein: CASSGLAGGTDTQYF; CDR3 DNA: TGTGCCAGCAGCGGACTAGCGGGGGGCACAGATACGCAGTATTTT
clone size: NA; CDR3 length: 17; D gene: NA; J gene: TRBJ1-3; V gene: TRBV7-8; CDR3 protein: CASSLAWRATSGNTIYF; CDR3 DNA: TGTGCCAGCAGCTTAGCGTGGAGGGCCACCTCTGGAAACACCATATATTTT
clone size: once; CDR3 length: 18; D gene: TRBD1; J gene: TRBJ2-5; V gene: TRBV13; CDR3 protein: CASSLAGNRDSKTWTQYF; CDR3 DNA: TGTGCCAGCAGCTTAGCAGGGAACCGGGACAGCAAAACGTGGACCCAGTACTTC
clone size: NA; CDR3 length: 16; D gene: NA; J gene: TRBJ2-1; V gene: TRBV4-2; CDR3 protein: CASSHLTGSSYNEQFF; CDR3 DNA: TGTGCCAGCAGCCACCTCACCGGGAGCTCCTACAATGAGCAGTTCTTC
clone size: NA; CDR3 length: 15; D gene: NA; J gene: TRBJ1-1; V gene: TRBV18; CDR3 protein: CASSPRVQGITEAFF; CDR3 DNA: TGTGCCAGCTCACCACGGGTCCAGGGTATAACTGAAGCTTTCTTT
clone size: once; CDR3 length: 16; D gene: TRBD1; J gene: TRBJ2-7; V gene: TRBV7-8; CDR3 protein: CASSPPLPGTGYEQYF; CDR3 DNA: TGTGCCAGCAGCCCACCCCTTCCCGGGACAGGCTACGAGCAGTACTTC
clone size: once; CDR3 length: 12; D gene: NA; J gene: TRBJ2-2; V gene: TRBV19; CDR3 protein: CASSTRLGELFF; CDR3 DNA: TGTGCCAGTAGCACTAGACTAGGGGAGCTGTTTTTT
clone size: NA; CDR3 length: 15; D gene: TRBD2; J gene: TRBJ2-1; V gene: TRBV5-1; CDR3 protein: CASSLLAGSYPEQFF; CDR3 DNA: TGCGCCAGCAGCTTATTAGCGGGGTCATATCCTGAGCAGTTCTTC
clone size: NA; CDR3 length: 13; D gene: NA; J gene: TRBJ1-2; V gene: TRBV7-9; CDR3 protein: CASSLQSGYGYTF; CDR3 DNA: TGTGCCAGCAGCTTACAGTCAGGCTATGGCTACACCTTC